The 10 T cell receptor beta chains listed next were all sequenced from one sample in a study of CD4 T cells in relation to SARS-CoV-2 and coronaviruses (dated by TCRdb to the early 2020s). CD4+ T cells from unexposed donors were collected before the COVID-19 pandemic (2011-2018). Following 10 days of culture, the EasySep CD4+ T cell isolation kit was used to isolate CD4+ T cells. Receptor amplification or capture employed the immunoSEQ multiplex PCR assay. TCRdb carries this immuneACCESS record with in-frame sequences only. Its versions omit some clonotypes, under half of them owing to an unresolved V gene in the studies checked, with the rest unexplained. This sample gives 9,500 to 11,000 clones in total; about 81% of them show up just once. About 18% of the sample is taken by the ten largest. No antigen is known for these receptors. Material for sequencing was CD4+ T cells from PBMCs, cultured in vitro. Source of these receptors: a human donor in good health.

This chain joins TRBV9 and TRBJ2-5; maybe TRBD2 (5 bases). V shed 1 base and J shed 5 bases, with 18 bases lying between them. Germline CDR1 is SGDLS and CDR2 is YYNGEE. The CDR3 length is 16 residues. CDR3 residues: CASSVYPREGWETQYF. DNA for the CDR3: TGTGCCAGCAGCGTATACCCGAGGGAAGGGTGGGAGACCCAGTACTTC.

V and J are TRBV5-8 and TRBJ2-6; D is uncertain. The V gene lost 0 bases and the J gene lost 0 bases, with 4 bases spanning the gap. CDR1 is SGHTS and CDR2 is YDEGEE in the germline V gene. The CDR3 loop spans 15 amino acids. In nucleotides, the CDR3 is TGTGCCAGCAGCTTGGGAAACTCTGGGGCCAACGTCCTGACTTTC. Residues: CASSLGNSGANVLTF.

This clone was detected a few times. The chain joins TRBV4-3 to TRBJ1-2; no clear D gene. This CDR3 is built from 15 residues. Germline CDR1 is LGHNA and CDR2 is YSLEER. V lost 0 bases, J lost 2 bases, and 10 bases lay in between. DNA for the CDR3: TGCGCCAGCAGCCAAGAACAATCGAACAACTATGGCTACACCTTC. Its translation: CASSQEQSNNYGYTF.

The rearrangement uses TRBV6-5 and TRBJ1-2, with D perhaps TRBD1 (5 bases). Deletions cut 8 bases from V and 1 base from J, with 11 bases between. The CDR3 is 13 residues long. The germline gives CDR1 MNHEY, CDR2 SVGAGI. CDR3 bases: TGTGCCAGCTACGACAGAATTAACTATGGCTACACCTTC. It translates to CASYDRINYGYTF.

This chain joins TRBV4-3 and TRBJ2-4, with no clear D. V was shortened by 1 base and J by 11 bases, with 6 bases between the two germline ends. CDR3 length: 11 amino acids. In germline, CDR1 is LGHNA, CDR2 YSLEER. The CDR3 loop reads CASSQGSVQYF. Written as DNA, the CDR3 is TGCGCCAGCAGCCAAGGGAGTGTTCAGTACTTC.

This chain uses TRBV13 with TRBJ1-1, with 7 bases that match TRBD1. Germline V gene sequence: CDR1 PRHDT, CDR2 FYEKMQ (reference sequence). Losses at the gene ends were 4 bases for V and 7 bases for J; bases not matched to a gene: 9. The CDR3 consists of 14 residues. CDR3 protein: CASSSSDRLHEAFF. CDR3 nucleotides: TGTGCCAGCAGCTCTTCGGACAGGTTGCATGAAGCTTTCTTT.

The chain combines TRBV7-2 with TRBJ1-1, with D maybe TRBD1 (5 bases). From germline, CDR1 is SGHTA and CDR2 FQGNSA. The CDR3 covers 13 residues. V dropped 2 bases and J dropped 4 bases, with 8 bases sitting between them. The DNA of the CDR3 is TGTGCCAGCAGCTTAACGGGGGGCACTGAAGCTTTCTTT. Its protein product is CASSLTGGTEAFF.

The chain links TRBV7-2 to TRBJ2-6; D gene unclear. V dropped 4 bases and J dropped 4 bases, with 8 bases sitting between them. This CDR3 has 14 amino acids. CDR1 SGHTA and CDR2 FQGNSA come from the germline V gene. CDR3 loop: CASSSLRGANVLTF. CDR3 coding DNA: TGTGCCAGCAGCTCCCTGAGGGGGGCCAACGTCCTGACTTTC.

CDR3 DNA sequence: TGCAGCGTTGCACGGGGGCGGTTCTCCTACAATGAGCAGTTCTTC. Its protein is CSVARGRFSYNEQFF. The chain has TRBV29-1 and TRBJ2-1, with D perhaps matching TRBD1 or TRBD2 (6 bases each). The germline V gene has CDR1 SQVTM and CDR2 ANQGSEA. V gave up 4 bases and J gave up 0 bases, with 13 bases separating them. CDR3 length: 15 residues.

This clone was recorded once. The chain joins TRBV2 to TRBJ2-7; D unclear. The CDR3 totals 12 residues. V lost 4 bases and J 6 bases, leaving 10 bases between the germline ends. Germline CDR1 and CDR2: SNHLY and FYNNEI. The CDR3 here is CASSAGGREQYF. CDR3 sequence (DNA): TGTGCCAGCAGTGCGGGTGGGCGCGAGCAGTACTTC.